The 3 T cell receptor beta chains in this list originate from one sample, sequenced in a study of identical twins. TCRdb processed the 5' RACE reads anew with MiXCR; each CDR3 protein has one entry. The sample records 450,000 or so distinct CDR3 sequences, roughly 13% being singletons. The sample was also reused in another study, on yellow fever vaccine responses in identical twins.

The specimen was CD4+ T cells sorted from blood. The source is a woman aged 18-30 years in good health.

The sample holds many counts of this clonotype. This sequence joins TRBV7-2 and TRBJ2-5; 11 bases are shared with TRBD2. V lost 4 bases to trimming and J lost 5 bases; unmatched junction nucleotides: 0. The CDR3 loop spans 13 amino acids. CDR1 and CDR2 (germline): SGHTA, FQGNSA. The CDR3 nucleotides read TGTGCCAGCAGCTCTAGCGGGGGGGAGACCCAGTACTTC. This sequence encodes CASSSSGGETQYF.

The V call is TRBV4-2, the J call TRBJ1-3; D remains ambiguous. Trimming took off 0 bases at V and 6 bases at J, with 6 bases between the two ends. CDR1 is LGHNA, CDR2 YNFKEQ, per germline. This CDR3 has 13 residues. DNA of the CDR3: TGTGCCAGCAGCCAAGAGGCGGTAAACACCATATATTTT. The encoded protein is CASSQEAVNTIYF.

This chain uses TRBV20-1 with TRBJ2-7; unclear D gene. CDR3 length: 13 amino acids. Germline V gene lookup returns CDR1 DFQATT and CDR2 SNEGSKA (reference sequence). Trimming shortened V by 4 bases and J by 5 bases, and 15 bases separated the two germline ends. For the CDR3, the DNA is TGCAGTGCTATGAACAGAATCTCGGACGAGCAGTACTTC. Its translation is CSAMNRISDEQYF.